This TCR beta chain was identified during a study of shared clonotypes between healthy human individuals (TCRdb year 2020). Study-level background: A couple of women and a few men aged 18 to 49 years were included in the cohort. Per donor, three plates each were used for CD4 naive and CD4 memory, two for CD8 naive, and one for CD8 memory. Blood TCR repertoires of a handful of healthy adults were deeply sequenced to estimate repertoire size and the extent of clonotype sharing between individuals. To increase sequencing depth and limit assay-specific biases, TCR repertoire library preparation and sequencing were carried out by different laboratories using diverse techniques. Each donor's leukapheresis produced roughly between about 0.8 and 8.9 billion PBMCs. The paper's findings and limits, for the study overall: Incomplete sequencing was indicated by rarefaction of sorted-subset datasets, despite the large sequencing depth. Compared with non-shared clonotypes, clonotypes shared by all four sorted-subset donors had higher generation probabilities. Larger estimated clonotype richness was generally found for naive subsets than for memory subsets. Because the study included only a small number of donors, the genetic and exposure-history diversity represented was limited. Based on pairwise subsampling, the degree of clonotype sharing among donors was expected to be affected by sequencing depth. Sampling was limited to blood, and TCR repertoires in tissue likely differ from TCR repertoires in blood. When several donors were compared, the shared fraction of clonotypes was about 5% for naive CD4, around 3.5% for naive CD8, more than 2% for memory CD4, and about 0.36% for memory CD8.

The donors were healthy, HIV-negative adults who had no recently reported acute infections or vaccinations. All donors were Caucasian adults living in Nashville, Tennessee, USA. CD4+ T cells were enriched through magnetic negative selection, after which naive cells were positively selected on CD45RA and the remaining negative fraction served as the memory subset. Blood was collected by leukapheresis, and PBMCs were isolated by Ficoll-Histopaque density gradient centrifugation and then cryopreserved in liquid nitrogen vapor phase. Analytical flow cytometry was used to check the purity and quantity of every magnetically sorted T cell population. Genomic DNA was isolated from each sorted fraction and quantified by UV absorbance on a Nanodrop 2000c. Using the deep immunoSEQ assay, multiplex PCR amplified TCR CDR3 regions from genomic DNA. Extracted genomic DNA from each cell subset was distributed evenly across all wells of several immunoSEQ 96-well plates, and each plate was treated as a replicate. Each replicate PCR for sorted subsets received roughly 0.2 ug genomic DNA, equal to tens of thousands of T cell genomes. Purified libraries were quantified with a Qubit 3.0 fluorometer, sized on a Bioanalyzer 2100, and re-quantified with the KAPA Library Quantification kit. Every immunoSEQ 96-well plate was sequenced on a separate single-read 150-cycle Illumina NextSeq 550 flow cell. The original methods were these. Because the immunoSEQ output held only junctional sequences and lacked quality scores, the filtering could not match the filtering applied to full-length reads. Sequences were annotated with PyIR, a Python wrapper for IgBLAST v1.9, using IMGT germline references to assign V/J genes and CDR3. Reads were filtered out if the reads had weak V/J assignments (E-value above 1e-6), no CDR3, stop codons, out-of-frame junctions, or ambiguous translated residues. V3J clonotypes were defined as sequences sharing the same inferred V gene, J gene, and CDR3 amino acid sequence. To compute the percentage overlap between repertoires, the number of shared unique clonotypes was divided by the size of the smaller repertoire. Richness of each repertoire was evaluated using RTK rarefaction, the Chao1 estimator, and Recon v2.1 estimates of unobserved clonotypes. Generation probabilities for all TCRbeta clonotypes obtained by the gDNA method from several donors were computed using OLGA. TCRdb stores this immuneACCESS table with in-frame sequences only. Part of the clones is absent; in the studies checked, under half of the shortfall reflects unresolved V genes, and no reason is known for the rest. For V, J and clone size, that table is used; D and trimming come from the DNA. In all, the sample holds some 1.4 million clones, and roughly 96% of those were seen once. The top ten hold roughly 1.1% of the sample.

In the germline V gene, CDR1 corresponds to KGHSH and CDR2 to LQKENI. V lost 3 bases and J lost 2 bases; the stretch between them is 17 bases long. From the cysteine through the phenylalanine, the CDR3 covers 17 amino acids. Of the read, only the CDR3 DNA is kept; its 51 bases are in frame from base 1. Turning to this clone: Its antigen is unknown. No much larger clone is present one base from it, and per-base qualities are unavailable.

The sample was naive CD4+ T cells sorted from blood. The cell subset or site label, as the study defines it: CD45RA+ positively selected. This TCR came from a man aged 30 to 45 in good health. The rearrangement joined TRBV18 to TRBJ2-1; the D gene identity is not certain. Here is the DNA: TGTGCCAGCTCACCCGCAAATATAGCCGAACCCTACAATGAGCAGTTCTTC. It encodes CASSPANIAEPYNEQFF.